Below, 3 T cell receptor beta chains from the same sample are listed, as sequenced in a study of tumor-infiltrating lymphocytes in oesophageal squamous cell carcinoma. TCRdb reprocessed the PCR reads with MiXCR, giving one entry per CDR3 protein. The sample carries 15,000 or so distinct CDR3 sequences, over 50% recorded once. Source material: esophageal tumor tissue. These receptors were obtained from a female donor with esophageal squamous cell carcinoma.

The gene calls are TRBV7-8 and TRBJ2-3; the match to TRBD1 covers 8 bases. Germline V gene sequence: CDR1 SGHVS, CDR2 FQNEAQ. The CDR3 totals 16 residues. J gave up 5 bases and V 1 base, and 8 bases lay outside the gene matches. CDR3 loop: CASSLEGRGLGDTQYF. For the CDR3, the DNA is TGTGCCAGCAGCTTAGAAGGCAGGGGGCTCGGAGATACGCAGTATTTT.

This chain joins TRBV6-1 and TRBJ2-1, with D possibly matching TRBD2 (6 bases). The last part of the DNA fits TRBJ2-7 better; the J call may be wrong. This CDR3 is 16 amino acids long. Per germline, CDR1 MNHNS and CDR2 SASEGT. Here the CDR3 DNA reads TGTGCCAGCAGTGAAGTGGGGAGGCGGCTCTCCTACGAGCAGTACTTC. Translated, it gives CASSEVGRRLSYEQYF.

As for this clonotype: This is likely a read error, given that the CDR3 carries no conserved phenylalanine or tryptophan at its end. The DNA is left out, because the CDR3 cannot be placed on it with certainty; the CDR3 is given as TCRdb lists it. V gene TRBV7-9 combines with J gene TRBJ2-7; TRBD1 is the table's D call, not checked against the DNA. Per germline, CDR1 SEHNR and CDR2 FQNEAQ (reference sequence). Both ends counted, the CDR3 spans 18 residues. The CDR3 reads CASSYRDPGPNHGYTFGS.